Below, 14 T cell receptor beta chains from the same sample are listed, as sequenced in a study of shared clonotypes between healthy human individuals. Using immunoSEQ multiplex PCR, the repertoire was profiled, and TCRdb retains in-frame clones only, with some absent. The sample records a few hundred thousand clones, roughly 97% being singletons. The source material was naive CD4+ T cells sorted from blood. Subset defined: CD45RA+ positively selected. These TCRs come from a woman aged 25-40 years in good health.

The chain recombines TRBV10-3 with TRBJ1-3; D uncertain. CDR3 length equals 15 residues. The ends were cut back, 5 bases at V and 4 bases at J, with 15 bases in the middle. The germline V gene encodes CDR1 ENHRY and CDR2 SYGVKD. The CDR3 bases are TGTGCCATCAGTACCTTTCCGTTCGGGGGAAACACCATATATTTT. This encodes CAISTFPFGGNTIYF.

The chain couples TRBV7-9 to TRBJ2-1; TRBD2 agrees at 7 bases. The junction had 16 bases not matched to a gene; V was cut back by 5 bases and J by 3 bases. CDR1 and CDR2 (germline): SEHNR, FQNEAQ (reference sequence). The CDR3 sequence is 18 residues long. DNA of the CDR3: TGTGCCAGCAGCCCCCCGAGAGGGGTAGCGGGCAACTACAATGAGCAGTTCTTC. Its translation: CASSPPRGVAGNYNEQFF.

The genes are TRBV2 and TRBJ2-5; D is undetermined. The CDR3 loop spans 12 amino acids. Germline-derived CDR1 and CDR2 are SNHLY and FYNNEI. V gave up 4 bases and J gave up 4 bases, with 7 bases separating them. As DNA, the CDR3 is TGTGCCAGCAGTGCGGTGGCAGAGACCCAGTACTTC. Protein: CASSAVAETQYF. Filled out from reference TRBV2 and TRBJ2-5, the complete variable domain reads EPEVTQTPSHQVTQMGQEVILRCVPISNHLYFYWYRQILGQKVEFLVSFYNNEISEKSEIFDDQFSVERPDGSNFTLKIRSTKLEDSAMYFCASSAVAETQYFGPGTRLLVL.

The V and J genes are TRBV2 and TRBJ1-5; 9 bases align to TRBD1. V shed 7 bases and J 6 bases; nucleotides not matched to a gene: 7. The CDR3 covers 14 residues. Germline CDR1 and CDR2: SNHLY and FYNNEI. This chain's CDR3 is CASTKGTGSQPQHF. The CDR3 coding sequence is TGTGCCAGCACCAAAGGGACAGGGTCTCAGCCCCAGCATTTT.

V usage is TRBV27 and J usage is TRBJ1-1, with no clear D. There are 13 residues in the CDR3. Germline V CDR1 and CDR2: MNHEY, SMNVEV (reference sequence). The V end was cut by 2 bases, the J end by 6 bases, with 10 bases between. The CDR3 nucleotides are TGTGCCAGCAGTTTAAGCTGGCGGGCTGAAGCTTTCTTT. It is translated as CASSLSWRAEAFF.

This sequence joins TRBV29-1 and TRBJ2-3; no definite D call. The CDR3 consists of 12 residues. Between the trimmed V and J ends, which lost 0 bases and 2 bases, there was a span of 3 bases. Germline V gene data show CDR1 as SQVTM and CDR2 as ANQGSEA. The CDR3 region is CSVEDFTDTQYF. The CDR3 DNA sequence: TGCAGCGTTGAAGACTTCACAGATACGCAGTATTTT.

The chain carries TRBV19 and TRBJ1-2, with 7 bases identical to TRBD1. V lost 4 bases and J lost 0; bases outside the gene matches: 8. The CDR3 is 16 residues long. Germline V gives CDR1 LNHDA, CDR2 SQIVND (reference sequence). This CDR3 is CASSTTRTGTNYGYTF. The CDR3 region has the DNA TGTGCCAGTAGTACCACTCGGACAGGTACTAACTATGGCTACACCTTC.

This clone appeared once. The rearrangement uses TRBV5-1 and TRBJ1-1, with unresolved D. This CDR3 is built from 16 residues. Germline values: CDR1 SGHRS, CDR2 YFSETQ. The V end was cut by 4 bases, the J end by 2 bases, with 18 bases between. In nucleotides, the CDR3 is TGCGCCAGCAGCAATCCCGAGCATGCGGGTAACACTGAAGCTTTCTTT. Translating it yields CASSNPEHAGNTEAFF. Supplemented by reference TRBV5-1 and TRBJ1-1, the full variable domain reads KAGVTQTPRYLIKTRGQQVTLSCSPISGHRSVSWYQQTPGQGLQFLFEYFSETQRNKGNFPGRFSGRQFSNSRSEMNVSTLELGDSALYLCASSNPEHAGNTEAFFGQGTRLTVV.

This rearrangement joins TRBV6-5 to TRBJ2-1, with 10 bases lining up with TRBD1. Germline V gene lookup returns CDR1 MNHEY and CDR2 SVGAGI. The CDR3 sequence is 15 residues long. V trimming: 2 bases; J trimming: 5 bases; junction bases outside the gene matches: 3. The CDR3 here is CASSYKGQGHNEQFF. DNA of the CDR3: TGTGCCAGCAGTTACAAGGGACAGGGGCACAATGAGCAGTTCTTC.

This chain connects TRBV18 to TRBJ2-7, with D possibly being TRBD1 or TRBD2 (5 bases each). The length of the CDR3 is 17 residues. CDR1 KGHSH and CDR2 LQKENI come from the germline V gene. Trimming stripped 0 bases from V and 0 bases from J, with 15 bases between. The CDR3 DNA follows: TGTGCCAGCTCACCACCTAATATCCCAGGGAGCTCCTACGAGCAGTACTTC. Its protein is CASSPPNIPGSSYEQYF.

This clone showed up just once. CDR3 protein: CASRPGTGKRDEQFF. As DNA, the CDR3 is TGTGCCAGCAGACCCGGGACAGGAAAGAGGGATGAGCAGTTCTTC. The chain links TRBV6-1 to TRBJ2-1; 8 bases are shared with TRBD1. After removal of 6 bases from V and 8 bases from J, the junction contained 12 bases not matched to a gene. The CDR3 has 15 residues. CDR1 and CDR2 from the germline V gene are MNHNS and SASEGT.

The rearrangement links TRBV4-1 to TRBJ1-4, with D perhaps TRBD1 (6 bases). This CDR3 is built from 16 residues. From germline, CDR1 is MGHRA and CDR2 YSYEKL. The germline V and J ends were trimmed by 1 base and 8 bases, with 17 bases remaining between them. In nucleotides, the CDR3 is TGCGCCAGCAGCCAAGGTGGGACAACCCTGGGGGAAAAACTGTTTTTT. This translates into CASSQGGTTLGEKLFF.

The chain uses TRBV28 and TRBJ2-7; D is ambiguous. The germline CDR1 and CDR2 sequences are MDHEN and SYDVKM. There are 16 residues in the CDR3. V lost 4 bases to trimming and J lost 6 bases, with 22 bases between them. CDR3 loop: CASSSTLLSFEGEQYF. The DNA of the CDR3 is TGTGCCAGCAGTTCGACCCTCCTTAGCTTTGAAGGCGAGCAGTACTTC.

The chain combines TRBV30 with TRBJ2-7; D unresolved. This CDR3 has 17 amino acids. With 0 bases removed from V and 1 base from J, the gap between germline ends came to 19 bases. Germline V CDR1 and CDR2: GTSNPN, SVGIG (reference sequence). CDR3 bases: TGTGCCTGGAGTGTACTGGGAAACACAGTTGGGTCCTACGAGCAGTACTTC. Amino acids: CAWSVLGNTVGSYEQYF.